The rows below give T cell receptor beta chains drawn from one sample of a study of early T cells in non-severe SARS-CoV-2 infection. TCRdb used MiXCR to reprocess the 5' RACE reads, holding one entry per CDR3 protein. Of 50,000 to 65,000 distinct CDR3 sequences in the sample, less than 15% are singletons; the top ten hold around 4.2%. The sequenced material came from whole blood. The origin of the receptors is an adult who was a healthcare worker with PCR-confirmed SARS-CoV-2 infection or an uninfected control (not recorded which). The CDR3 runs from the conserved cysteine through the conserved F or W. The D gene is left open where the match is weak. A row's size may be missing; if present it is once, few, many or a size class.

clone_size | d_call | j_call | v_call | cdr3_aa | cdr3_nt
NA | NA | TRBJ1-1 | TRBV6-1 | CATGIGGILTEAFF | TGTGCCACCGGAATAGGTGGGATATTGACTGAAGCTTTCTTT
few | NA | TRBJ2-7 | TRBV20-1 | CSACKTESYEQYF | TGCAGTGCTTGTAAAACAGAATCCTACGAGCAGTACTTC
once | NA | TRBJ2-7 | TRBV6-5 | CASSRWNRETYEQYF | TGTGCCAGCAGTCGGTGGAACAGGGAGACCTACGAGCAGTACTTC
few | NA | TRBJ2-3 | TRBV7-8 | CDSSLSSRVITDTQYF | TGTGACAGCAGCTTAAGTTCGCGGGTGATCACAGATACGCAGTATTTT
NA | NA | TRBJ1-2 | TRBV7-2 | CASRTVYGYTF | TGTGCCAGCAGAACGGTCTACGGCTACACCTTC
few | NA | TRBJ1-5 | TRBV7-6 | CASSYAGTGQPQHF | TGTGCCAGCAGCTATGCAGGGACGGGGCAGCCCCAGCATTTT
NA | TRBD2 | TRBJ2-3 | TRBV20-1 | CSAPAGGIDTQYF | TGCAGTGCCCCGGCCGGGGGGATAGATACGCAGTATTTT
many | NA | TRBJ1-6 | TRBV6-6 | CASSYSQGRNSPLHF | TGTGCCAGCAGTTACTCTCAGGGCCGTAATTCACCCCTCCACTTT
few | NA | TRBJ2-1 | TRBV11-3 | CASSIRDHYNEQFF | TGTGCCAGCAGCATCCGGGACCACTACAATGAGCAGTTCTTC
NA | NA | TRBJ1-2 | TRBV4-2 | CASSQDMGDSYGYTF | TGTGCCAGCAGCCAAGATATGGGGGATTCTTATGGCTACACCTTC
many | TRBD2 | TRBJ2-1 | TRBV11-3 | CASSRTSGDDNEQFF | TGTGCCAGCAGCCGGACTAGCGGGGATGACAATGAGCAGTTCTTC
NA | NA | TRBJ2-2 | TRBV20-1 | CSARTSIGELFF | TGCAGTGCTAGGACTAGTATCGGGGAGCTGTTTTTT
NA | TRBD2 | TRBJ2-7 | TRBV5-6 | CASPRGGASYEQYF | TGTGCCAGCCCGCGGGGGGGAGCCTCCTACGAGCAGTACTTC
NA | NA | TRBJ1-1 | TRBV7-9 | CASTPEGAFF | TGTGCCAGCACCCCTGAGGGAGCTTTCTTT
many | NA | TRBJ2-2 | TRBV5-1 | CASSLEPGRAGELFF | TGCGCCAGCAGCTTGGAACCAGGTCGTGCCGGGGAGCTGTTTTTT
few | NA | TRBJ2-5 | TRBV5-1 | CASSRALGETQYF | TGCGCCAGCAGCCGGGCTTTGGGAGAGACCCAGTACTTC
few | NA | TRBJ1-1 | TRBV12-3/TRBV12-4 | CASSSIYLNTEAFF | TGTGCCAGCAGTTCGATTTATCTGAACACTGAAGCTTTCTTT
NA | NA | TRBJ2-7 | TRBV20-1 | CSARNQGVEQYF | TGCAGTGCTAGAAATCAGGGTGTCGAGCAGTACTTC
NA | TRBD1 | TRBJ1-2 | TRBV7-6 | CASSLSLAGTDGYTF | TGTGCCAGCAGCTTAAGTTTGGCGGGGACAGATGGCTACACCTTC
few | NA | TRBJ1-2 | TRBV11-2 | CASSLGWRFGDSYTF | TGTGCCAGCAGCTTAGGGTGGAGGTTTGGAGACTCGTACACCTTC
few | NA | TRBJ1-2 | TRBV12-3/TRBV12-4 | CASTPGRNYGYTF | TGTGCCAGCACCCCCGGACGGAACTATGGCTACACCTTC
NA | NA | TRBJ1-2 | TRBV6-5 | CASGTSYGYTF | TGTGCCAGCGGGACTAGCTATGGCTACACCTTC